The 24 T cell receptor beta chains listed next were all sequenced from one sample in a study of T cells in Graves' hyperthyroidism and ophthalmopathy. TCR beta CDR3 region amplification was performed from RNA transcripts. Using the HTBI primer set, a first-round RT-PCR was run on the TCR CDR3. TCRdb passed the multiplex PCR reads through MiXCR, listing each CDR3 protein once. Of about 500,000 distinct CDR3 sequences in the sample, over 45% were seen once. Sequencing used peripheral blood or thyroid tissue (not recorded which). The source is an adult woman with Graves' disease, either hyperthyroidism or ophthalmopathy (not recorded which).

The chain uses TRBV7-8 and TRBJ1-2, with D tentatively TRBD1 (5 bases). This CDR3 region has 14 residues. The V end was cut by 6 bases, the J end by 2 bases, with 13 bases between. Per the germline V gene, CDR1 is SGHVS and CDR2 is FQNEAQ. CDR3 sequence (DNA): TGTGCCAGCAGTGGGGGAGGGCGGAACTATGGCTACACCTTC. Translating it yields CASSGGGRNYGYTF.

This sequence joins TRBV25-1 and TRBJ1-6; D may be TRBD1 (5 bases). Germline lookup yields CDR1 MGHDK and CDR2 SYGVNS. The V gene lost 9 bases and the J gene lost 6 bases, with 15 bases spanning the gap. The CDR3 totals 14 residues. This chain's CDR3 is CASTIWGSNSPLHF. The DNA for the CDR3 is TGTGCCAGTACGATTTGGGGGTCTAATTCACCCCTCCACTTT.

The chain employs TRBV7-9 and TRBJ2-7; D gene ambiguous. There are 13 residues in the CDR3. V lost 6 bases, J lost 3 bases, and 12 bases lay in between. Germline assignment: CDR1 SEHNR and CDR2 FQNEAQ (reference sequence). CDR3 in DNA: TGTGCCAGCAGTTTAATTACCGACTACGAGCAGTACTTC. It translates to CASSLITDYEQYF.

The rearrangement joins TRBV15 to TRBJ1-5; D not certain. Germline CDR1 and CDR2: LNHNV and YYDKDF (reference sequence). The V gene lost 5 bases and the J gene lost 4 bases, with 21 bases spanning the gap. The CDR3 is 17 residues long. The CDR3 DNA follows: TGTGCCACCAGCCATGTTCGGGATCAGGTCAGAAATCAGCCCCAGCATTTT. Protein sequence: CATSHVRDQVRNQPQHF.

This clonotype showed up many times. V gene TRBV7-3 combines with J gene TRBJ2-2, with D possibly being TRBD1 (5 bases). CDR3 size: 14 residues. V was pared by 6 bases and J by 7 bases, with 15 bases between. In germline, CDR1 is SGHTA, CDR2 FQGTGA. CDR3 DNA sequence: TGTGCCAGCAGTACTCAAGGGGCAGGCGGGGAGCTGTTTTTT. It yields the protein CASSTQGAGGELFF.

This sequence joins TRBV4-2 and TRBJ2-2; 11 nucleotides agree with TRBD2. CDR1 is LGHNA and CDR2 is YNFKEQ in the germline V gene. The junction had 2 bases not matched to a gene; V was cut back by 0 bases and J by 2 bases. The CDR3 is made up of 17 amino acids. The CDR3 DNA is TGTGCCAGCAGCCAAGAGGGACTAGCGGAAAACACCGGGGAGCTGTTTTTT. Protein product: CASSQEGLAENTGELFF.

This chain connects TRBV10-3 to TRBJ2-7, with TRBD2 matching over 9 bases. Trimming at V came to 8 bases and at J to 2 bases, leaving 7 bases not matched to a gene. The V gene's germline CDR1 is ENHRY and CDR2 SYGVKD. The CDR3 is made up of 14 amino acids. The CDR3 here is CAIGPTSGAYEQYF. CDR3 in DNA: TGTGCCATCGGCCCGACTAGCGGAGCCTACGAGCAGTACTTC.

Many counts were recorded for this clonotype. The chain couples TRBV7-9 to TRBJ1-4; a possible D gene is TRBD1 (5 bases). CDR1 is SEHNR, CDR2 FQNEAQ, per germline (reference sequence). V was trimmed by 0 bases and J by 4 bases, leaving 21 bases between them. The CDR3 totals 19 residues. CDR3 protein: CASSLASAQVRQLNEKLFF. The CDR3, as DNA: TGTGCCAGCAGCTTAGCGTCGGCACAGGTTCGCCAACTTAATGAAAAACTGTTTTTT.

The V call is TRBV7-2, the J call TRBJ1-2; TRBD1 is a possible D gene (5 bases). CDR1 and CDR2 from the germline V gene are SGHTA and FQGNSA. The CDR3 length is 15 residues. V dropped 4 bases and J dropped 8 bases, with 20 bases sitting between them. Here the CDR3 DNA reads TGTGCCAGCAGCTCCAACCGGGGCCTTATTGGGGGCTACACCTTC. Protein product: CASSSNRGLIGGYTF.

Ten or more counts support this clonotype. The gene calls are TRBV2 and TRBJ1-1; D may be TRBD1 (5 bases). The CDR3 totals 14 residues. CDR1 is SNHLY and CDR2 is FYNNEI in the germline V gene. V gave up 4 bases and J gave up 6 bases, with 15 bases separating them. This CDR3 reads CASSGGRVISEAFF. In nucleotides, the CDR3 is TGTGCCAGCAGTGGAGGCAGGGTCATCTCTGAAGCTTTCTTT.

This clonotype occurred many times. The V call is TRBV29-1, the J call TRBJ2-2; no reliable D call. CDR3 length equals 12 residues. Germline-derived CDR1 and CDR2 are SQVTM and ANQGSEA. Trimming removed 4 bases from V and 2 bases from J, with 5 bases in between. The CDR3 DNA follows: TGCAGCGTTGGGGTAAACACCGGGGAGCTGTTTTTT. Residues: CSVGVNTGELFF.

The chain couples TRBV4-2 to TRBJ1-1, with unresolved D. V lost 0 bases and J 3 bases, leaving 8 bases between the germline ends. Germline CDR1 is LGHNA and CDR2 is YNFKEQ. This CDR3 is 14 amino acids long. The CDR3 sequence is CASSQEGPYTEAFF. In DNA, the CDR3 is TGTGCCAGCAGCCAAGAAGGGCCGTACACTGAAGCTTTCTTT.

The chain is built from TRBV20-1 and TRBJ1-1; the D is unclear. This CDR3 is built from 14 residues. Germline values: CDR1 DFQATT, CDR2 SNEGSKA (reference sequence). The V gene lost 3 bases and the J gene lost 5 bases, with 16 bases spanning the gap. CDR3 DNA sequence: TGCAGTGCTAGTCCCATGGGGTGGACGACTGAAGCTTTCTTT. Protein: CSASPMGWTTEAFF.

This clonotype was found many times. The chain combines TRBV6-2 or TRBV6-3 with TRBJ2-5, with TRBD1 as a possible D gene (5 bases). CDR3 length: 12 residues. V dropped 8 bases and J dropped 5 bases, with 12 bases sitting between them. Germline-derived CDR1 and CDR2 are MNHEY and SVGEGT. The CDR3 protein is CASESPGETQYF. CDR3 nucleotides: TGTGCCAGCGAGTCCCCAGGGGAGACCCAGTACTTC.

The chain employs TRBV11-2 and TRBJ2-7; either TRBD1 or TRBD2 may fit D (5 bases each). Germline CDR1 reads SGHAT; CDR2 reads FQNNGV. The length of the CDR3 is 15 residues. Trimming removed 2 bases from V and 1 base from J, with 12 bases in between. This chain's CDR3 is CASSLSGTQSYEQYF. The CDR3 DNA sequence: TGTGCCAGCAGCTTATCCGGGACCCAATCCTACGAGCAGTACTTC. Variable domain in full (rest from reference TRBV11-2 and TRBJ2-7): EAGVAQSPRYKIIEKRQSVAFWCNPISGHATLYWYQQILGQGPKLLIQFQNNGVVDDSQLPKDRFSAERLKGVDSTLKIQPAKLEDSAVYLCASSLSGTQSYEQYFGPGTRLTVT.

A note on this clonotype: A much larger clonotype is one base distant, so this may be a read error. The V and J genes are TRBV10-3 and TRBJ2-7, with D possibly called TRBD1 or TRBD2 (6 bases each). This CDR3 region has 14 residues. Germline CDR1 and CDR2: ENHRY and SYGVKD. The V and J ends lost 5 bases and 7 bases respectively, with 18 bases between them. In nucleotides, the CDR3 is TGTGCCATCAGTTCCCTCGGGGGCTCGGGGGAGCAGTACTTC. Amino acid sequence: CAISSLGGSGEQYF.

This clonotype was recorded at least ten times. The chain carries TRBV28 and TRBJ2-5; TRBD2 might be the D (6 bases). The germline V and J ends were trimmed by 3 bases and 5 bases, with 16 bases remaining between them. The CDR3 runs to 15 residues. From germline, CDR1 is MDHEN and CDR2 SYDVKM. In nucleotides, the CDR3 is TGTGCCAGCAGTTTGGGCGGGACGAGTGGGGAGACCCAGTACTTC. Residues: CASSLGGTSGETQYF.

Only one count was recorded for this clonotype. No conserved phenylalanine or tryptophan is present at the end of the CDR3, so a read error is the likely explanation. For the CDR3, the DNA is TGCGCCAGCAGCTTGGTCTCACAAGAGACCCAGTACTTA. Its protein is CASSLVSQETQYL. The chain recombines TRBV4-3 with TRBJ2-5; no clear D. CDR3 length: 13 amino acids. With 5 bases removed from V and 2 bases from J, the gap between germline ends came to 9 bases. CDR1 is LGHNA, CDR2 YSLEER, per germline.

In this sample, this clonotype turned up many times. V usage is TRBV5-1 and J usage is TRBJ1-1, with a weak D call TRBD1 (6 bases). The CDR3 totals 15 residues. The V gene lost 5 bases and the J gene lost 0 bases, with 14 bases spanning the gap. Germline assignment: CDR1 SGHRS and CDR2 YFSETQ. CDR3 residues: CASRMEGGLNTEAFF. The CDR3 region has the DNA TGCGCCAGCAGGATGGAGGGGGGTCTGAACACTGAAGCTTTCTTT.

In its sample, this clonotype was seen many times. The V gene is TRBV6-1, the J gene TRBJ2-2; D is unresolved. Between the trimmed V and J ends, which lost 4 bases and 7 bases, there was a span of 7 bases. There are 12 residues in the CDR3. Germline CDR1 and CDR2: MNHNS and SASEGT. CDR3 region: CASSVTGGELFF. CDR3 nucleotides: TGTGCCAGCAGTGTGACGGGCGGGGAGCTGTTTTTT.

V and J are TRBV9 and TRBJ1-6, with 7 bases matching TRBD1. CDR1 and CDR2 (germline): SGDLS, YYNGEE. The CDR3 is 15 amino acids. The V segment lost 2 bases and the J segment 6 bases; nucleotides outside the gene matches: 5. The DNA of the CDR3 is TGTGCCAGCAGCGTCGCAGGGGGTGGTAATTCACCCCTCCACTTT. Translated, it gives CASSVAGGGNSPLHF.

The V gene is TRBV2, the J gene TRBJ2-7; D gene uncertain. CDR1 and CDR2 from the germline V gene are SNHLY and FYNNEI. The CDR3 sequence is 14 residues long. The ends were cut back, 2 bases at V and 0 bases at J, with 8 bases in the middle. The CDR3 region has the DNA TGTGCCAGCAGTGAAAGTCTGTACTCCTACGAGCAGTACTTC. Translated: CASSESLYSYEQYF.

This clonotype was counted at least ten times. This sequence joins TRBV6-1 and TRBJ1-5, with TRBD1 matching over 8 bases. Trimming at V came to 6 bases and at J to 9 bases, leaving 4 bases not matched to a gene. CDR3 length: 12 residues. The germline V gene encodes CDR1 MNHNS and CDR2 SASEGT. The CDR3 coding sequence is TGTGCCAGCAGGACAGGGGAACTGCCCCAGCATTTT. Protein: CASRTGELPQHF.

This clonotype showed up many times. This chain links TRBV14 with TRBJ1-1; the D gene is possibly TRBD1 (6 bases). The V gene's germline CDR1 is SGHDN and CDR2 FVKESK. There are 16 residues in the CDR3. V shed 3 bases and J shed 7 bases, with 21 bases lying between them. CDR3 sequence (DNA): TGTGCCAGCAGCCATCCGACAGGAACCTTTTCTGATGAAGCTTTCTTT. Translating gives CASSHPTGTFSDEAFF.